This TCR beta chain emerged from a study of T cells in Graves' hyperthyroidism and ophthalmopathy. The study defined stable Graves' hyperthyroidism as no ophthalmopathy progression within 18 months. Uncontrolled infection, other autoimmune disease, pregnancy or lactation excluded patients. This clonotype has only a few counts. The CDR3 regions of TCR beta were amplified from RNA transcripts. Carried out on the TCR CDR3, a first-round RT-PCR used the HTBI primer set. TCRdb re-derived calls from the multiplex PCR reads in MiXCR, one entry per CDR3 protein. The sample comprises hundreds of thousands of distinct CDR3 sequences, more than 15% of which are singletons, and around an eighth rests with the top ten. V gave up 5 bases and J gave up 6 bases, with 20 bases separating them. The length of the CDR3 is 16 residues. The germline V gene has CDR1 SEHNR and CDR2 FQNEAQ (reference sequence).

This TCR was recovered from a woman aged 18-35 years with Graves' hyperthyroidism. The chain uses TRBV7-9 and TRBJ2-1; TRBD2 might be the D (6 bases). The sequenced sample consisted of blood. For the CDR3, the DNA is TGTGCCAGCAGCCCGCCAGGATGGGACTCCATCAATGAGCAGTTCTTC. Its translation is CASSPPGWDSINEQFF.